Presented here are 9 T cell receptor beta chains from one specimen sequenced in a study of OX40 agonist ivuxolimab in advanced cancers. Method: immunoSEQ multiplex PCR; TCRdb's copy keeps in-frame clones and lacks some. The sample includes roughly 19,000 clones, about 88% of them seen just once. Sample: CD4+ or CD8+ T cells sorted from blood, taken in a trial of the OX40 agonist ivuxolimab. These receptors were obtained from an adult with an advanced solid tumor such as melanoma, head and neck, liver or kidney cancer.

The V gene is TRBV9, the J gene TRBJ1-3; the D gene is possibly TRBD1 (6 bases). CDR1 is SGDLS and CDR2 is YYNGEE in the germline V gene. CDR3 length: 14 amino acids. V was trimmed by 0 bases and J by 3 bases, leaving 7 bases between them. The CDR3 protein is CASSVAGVGNTIYF. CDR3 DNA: TGTGCCAGCAGCGTAGCAGGGGTTGGAAACACCATATATTTT.

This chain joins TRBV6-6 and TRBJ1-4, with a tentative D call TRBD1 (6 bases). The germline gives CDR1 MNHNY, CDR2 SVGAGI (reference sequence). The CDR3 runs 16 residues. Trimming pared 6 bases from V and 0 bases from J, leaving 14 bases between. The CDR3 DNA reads TGTGCCAGCAGCGGACAGCGTGGGACAACTAATGAAAAACTGTTTTTT. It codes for CASSGQRGTTNEKLFF.

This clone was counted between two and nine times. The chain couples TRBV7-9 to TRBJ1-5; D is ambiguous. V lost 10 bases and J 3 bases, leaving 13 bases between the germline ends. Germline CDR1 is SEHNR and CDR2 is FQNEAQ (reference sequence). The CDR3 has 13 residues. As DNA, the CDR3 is TGTGCCACCCATAACGGGGACAATCAGCCCCAGCATTTT. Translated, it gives CATHNGDNQPQHF.

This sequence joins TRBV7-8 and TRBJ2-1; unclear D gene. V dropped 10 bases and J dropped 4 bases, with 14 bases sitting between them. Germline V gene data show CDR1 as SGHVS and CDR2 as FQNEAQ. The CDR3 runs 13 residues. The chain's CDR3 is CAIGFGLYNEQFF. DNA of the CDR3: TGTGCCATCGGGTTCGGATTATACAATGAGCAGTTCTTC.

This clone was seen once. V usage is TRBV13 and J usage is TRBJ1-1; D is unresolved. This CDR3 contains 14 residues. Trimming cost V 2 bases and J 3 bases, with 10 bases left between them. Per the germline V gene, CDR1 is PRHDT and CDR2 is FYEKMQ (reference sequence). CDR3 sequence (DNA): TGTGCCAGCAGCTTACGGCAATTTTACACTGAAGCTTTCTTT. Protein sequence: CASSLRQFYTEAFF.

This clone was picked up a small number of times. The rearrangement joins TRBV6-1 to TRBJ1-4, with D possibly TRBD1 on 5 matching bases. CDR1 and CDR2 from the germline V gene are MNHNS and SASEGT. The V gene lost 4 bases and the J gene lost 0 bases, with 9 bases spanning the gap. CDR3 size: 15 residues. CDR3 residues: CASSVGPATNEKLFF. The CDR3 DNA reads TGTGCCAGCAGTGTGGGGCCTGCAACTAATGAAAAACTGTTTTTT.

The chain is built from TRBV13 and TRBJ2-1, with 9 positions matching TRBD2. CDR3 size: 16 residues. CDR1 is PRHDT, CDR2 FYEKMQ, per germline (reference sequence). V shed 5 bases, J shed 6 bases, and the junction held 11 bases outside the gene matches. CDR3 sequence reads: CASSPPGLAGVNEQFF. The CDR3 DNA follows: TGTGCCAGCAGCCCTCCGGGTTTAGCGGGAGTCAATGAGCAGTTCTTC.

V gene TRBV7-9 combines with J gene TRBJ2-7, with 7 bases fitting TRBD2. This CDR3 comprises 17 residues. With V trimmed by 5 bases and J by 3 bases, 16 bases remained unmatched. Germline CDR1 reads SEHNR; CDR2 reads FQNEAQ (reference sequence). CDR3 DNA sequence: TGTGCCAGCAGCCCTCCTTCCTGGGAGCGGGAAGGCTACGAGCAGTACTTC. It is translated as CASSPPSWEREGYEQYF.

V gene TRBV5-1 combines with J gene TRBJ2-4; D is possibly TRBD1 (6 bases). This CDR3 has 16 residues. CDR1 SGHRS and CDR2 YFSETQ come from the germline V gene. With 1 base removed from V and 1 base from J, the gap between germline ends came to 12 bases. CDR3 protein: CASSLTGWEAKNIQYF. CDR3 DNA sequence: TGCGCCAGCAGCTTGACAGGGTGGGAGGCCAAAAACATTCAGTACTTC.